This is a list of T cell receptor beta chains from one sample in a study of OX40 agonist ivuxolimab in advanced cancers. Measured with immunoSEQ multiplex PCR; TCRdb has only the in-frame clones, and not every one. The sample holds about 97,000 clones, about 86% seen once. This specimen was CD4+ or CD8+ T cells sorted from blood, taken in a trial of the OX40 agonist ivuxolimab. The receptors were gathered from an adult with an advanced solid tumor such as melanoma, head and neck, liver or kidney cancer. Each CDR3 is given with its conserved first and last residue. The order of the fields is J gene, clone size, D gene, V gene, CDR3 DNA, CDR3 protein. The D gene is left open where the match is weak. Where a row states a size, it is once, few, many or the class of an expanded clone; other rows omit it.

J: TRBJ2-7
size: .
D: TRBD2
V: TRBV5-4
DNA: TGTGCCAGCAGCTTGGGGTCCCCTGCGGGAGACTACGAGCAGTACTTC
CDR3: CASSLGSPAGDYEQYF

J: TRBJ2-2
size: .
D: .
V: TRBV11-3
DNA: TGTGCCAGCAGCTTAGCGGGCCCGAACACCGGGGAGCTGTTTTTT
CDR3: CASSLAGPNTGELFF

J: TRBJ1-1
size: once
D: .
V: TRBV28
DNA: TGTGCCAGCATGGTCCGGGGGAACACTGAAGCTTTCTTT
CDR3: CASMVRGNTEAFF

J: TRBJ2-5
size: .
D: TRBD1
V: TRBV27
DNA: TGTGCCAGCAGTCCCAGAGGACAGGGGGATACCCAGTACTTC
CDR3: CASSPRGQGDTQYF

J: TRBJ2-3
size: .
D: .
V: TRBV5-1
DNA: TGCGCCAGCAAACGGTGGGGCGGTCTCACAGATACGCAGTATTTT
CDR3: CASKRWGGLTDTQYF

J: TRBJ2-3
size: .
D: .
V: TRBV5-1
DNA: TGCGCCAGCAGCTCGACGATGATAAGCGGTAGACACACAGATACGCAGTATTTT
CDR3: CASSSTMISGRHTDTQYF

J: TRBJ1-1
size: .
D: .
V: TRBV6-6
DNA: TGTGCCAGCGTTTTAATCGGGGGCGGCGCTGAAGCTTTCTTT
CDR3: CASVLIGGGAEAFF

J: TRBJ2-5
size: .
D: .
V: TRBV18
DNA: TGTGCCAGCTCACCAGTTGACGGAACCCAGTACTTC
CDR3: CASSPVDGTQYF

J: TRBJ2-2
size: .
D: TRBD1
V: TRBV19
DNA: TGTGCCAGCAGAGGGACAGGGGAAACGGGGGAGCTGTTTTTT
CDR3: CASRGTGETGELFF

J: TRBJ2-7
size: .
D: TRBD2
V: TRBV7-8
DNA: TGTGCCAGCAGCTTAGGGCTAGCGGGGGGTCCCGAGCAGTACTTC
CDR3: CASSLGLAGGPEQYF

J: TRBJ2-7
size: .
D: .
V: TRBV5-4
DNA: TGTGCCAGCAGCTTGGCGGGTTCCTACGAGCAGTACTTC
CDR3: CASSLAGSYEQYF

J: TRBJ2-3
size: once
D: .
V: TRBV30
DNA: TGTGCCTGGAGCCTAGGACAGACGCAGTATTTT
CDR3: CAWSLGQTQYF

J: TRBJ2-4
size: .
D: .
V: TRBV28
DNA: TGTGCCAGCAGTCCTGGTGGATCGGCCAAAAACATTCAGTACTTC
CDR3: CASSPGGSAKNIQYF

J: TRBJ2-5
size: .
D: .
V: TRBV19
DNA: TGTGCCAGTAGTACCGGAGCAAGGGAGACCCAGTACTTC
CDR3: CASSTGARETQYF

J: TRBJ1-5
size: few
D: TRBD1
V: TRBV6-5
DNA: TGTGCCAGCAGTTCAGGGGGTAGGCAGCCCCAGCATTTT
CDR3: CASSSGGRQPQHF

J: TRBJ1-2
size: .
D: .
V: TRBV2
DNA: TGTGCCAGCAGTGTGCAGGGCGATGGCTACACCTTC
CDR3: CASSVQGDGYTF

J: TRBJ2-2
size: .
D: TRBD1
V: TRBV7-2
DNA: TGTGCCAGCAGCTCCCCGACAGGGGCCGGGGAGCTGTTTTTT
CDR3: CASSSPTGAGELFF

J: TRBJ1-4
size: .
D: .
V: TRBV5-1
DNA: TGCGCCAGCAGCTTGGTGTTTTCAGGGGATAATGAAAAACTGTTTTTT
CDR3: CASSLVFSGDNEKLFF

J: TRBJ1-3
size: .
D: .
V: TRBV6-5
DNA: TGTGCCAGCAGTTACGACACCGATGGAAACACCATATATTTT
CDR3: CASSYDTDGNTIYF

J: TRBJ1-5
size: .
D: TRBD1
V: TRBV6-1
DNA: TGTGCCAGCAGTGGAAGGGACAGGGGGCAGGGGCAGCCCCAGCATTTT
CDR3: CASSGRDRGQGQPQHF

J: TRBJ1-5
size: few
D: .
V: TRBV19
DNA: TGTGCCAGCCTGACCTACAATCAGCCCCAGCATTTT
CDR3: CASLTYNQPQHF

J: TRBJ1-4
size: .
D: .
V: TRBV4-3
DNA: TGCGCCAGCAGCCAGGTGCGACAAGTAACCGAAAAACTGTTTTTT
CDR3: CASSQVRQVTEKLFF

J: TRBJ2-7
size: once
D: .
V: TRBV6-5
DNA: TGTGCCAGCAGTTCTTTAGGACAGATTTCCTACGAGCAGTACTTC
CDR3: CASSSLGQISYEQYF

J: TRBJ1-6
size: .
D: TRBD1
V: TRBV5-1
DNA: TGTGCCAGCAGCTTGGGGACAGGGTTTTCACCCCTCCACTTT
CDR3: CASSLGTGFSPLHF

J: TRBJ2-7
size: .
D: TRBD2
V: TRBV6-5
DNA: TGTGCCAGCCGTAAGCGGGGACCCTCCTACGAGCAGTACTTC
CDR3: CASRKRGPSYEQYF

J: TRBJ1-5
size: .
D: .
V: TRBV6-5
DNA: TGTGCCAGCAGACCCTTGGAGGGAGGCAATCAGCCCCAGCATTTT
CDR3: CASRPLEGGNQPQHF

J: TRBJ1-2
size: .
D: .
V: TRBV18
DNA: TGTGCCAGCTCCGAACAGGGTTATGGCTACACCTTC
CDR3: CASSEQGYGYTF

J: TRBJ2-1
size: .
D: TRBD1
V: TRBV5-1
DNA: TGCGCCAGCAGCTTGTCTGGACAGGTGCTCGAGAATGAGCAGTTCTTC
CDR3: CASSLSGQVLENEQFF

J: TRBJ1-4
size: .
D: TRBD1
V: TRBV19
DNA: TGTGCCAGTAGTTCCAGGGGGACTGGTGAAAAACTGTTTTTT
CDR3: CASSSRGTGEKLFF

J: TRBJ1-1
size: once
D: .
V: TRBV9
DNA: TGTGCCAGCAGCGCCTCATCCCTACCCAACACTGAAGCTTTCTTT
CDR3: CASSASSLPNTEAFF

J: TRBJ1-5
size: .
D: .
V: TRBV9
DNA: TGTGCCAGCAGCGCCCACGCGGACTACAATCAGCCCCAGCATTTT
CDR3: CASSAHADYNQPQHF

J: TRBJ2-5
size: .
D: TRBD1
V: TRBV5-1
DNA: TGCGCCAGCAGCTTAGGACAGGGTCAAGAGACCCAGTACTTC
CDR3: CASSLGQGQETQYF

J: TRBJ1-4
size: few
D: .
V: TRBV5-1
DNA: TGCGCCAGCAGCTTGATTTTTAATGAAAAACTGTTTTTT
CDR3: CASSLIFNEKLFF